The next 6 T cell receptor beta chains were all read from a single sample in a study of vaccination and CD4 T cells after COVID-19. With the Oncomine TCR Beta short-read assay, DNA from cultured CD4+ T cells was sequenced. TCRdb fed the PCR reads into MiXCR, producing one record per CDR3 protein. The sample records 10,000 to 15,000 distinct CDR3 sequences, around 74% being singletons. Treatment: approximately nine-day PBMC culture with coronavirus spike peptide pools or control peptides (ViraFEST assay). For these TCRs, the target antigens are not known. The sample consisted of CD4+ T cells from blood, cultured in vitro. These receptor sequences come from a human donor who had recovered from COVID-19.

In this sample, this clonotype turned up a few times. This chain joins TRBV4-3 and TRBJ1-2; weak D call: TRBD1 (6 bases). The germline CDR1 and CDR2 sequences are LGHNA and YSLEER. With 3 bases removed from V and 10 bases from J, the gap between germline ends came to 18 bases. CDR3 length: 14 amino acids. CDR3 in amino acids: CASSHPGALSDYTF. CDR3 nucleotides: TGCGCCAGCAGCCACCCGGGGGCGTTATCGGACTACACCTTC.

This clonotype has only one observation. This sequence joins TRBV7-9 and TRBJ1-2; unclear D gene. This CDR3 has 16 amino acids. Germline CDR1 is SEHNR and CDR2 is FQNEAQ (reference sequence). The V gene lost 1 base and the J gene lost 0 bases, with 12 bases spanning the gap. The chain's CDR3 is CASSLDLSRANYGYTF. The CDR3 DNA reads as TGTGCCAGCAGCTTAGATCTCTCAAGGGCTAACTATGGCTACACCTTC.

This chain uses TRBV7-2 with TRBJ1-3; 10 nucleotides align to TRBD1. The CDR3 runs 15 residues. Per the germline V gene, CDR1 is SGHTA and CDR2 is FQGNSA. V lost 5 bases, J lost 7 bases, and 8 bases stayed unmatched. The CDR3 nucleotides read TGTGCCAGCAGCCTAGGACCGGGACAGGGGAACACCATATATTTT. Amino acids: CASSLGPGQGNTIYF.

This chain connects TRBV19 to TRBJ1-6; 9 bases map to TRBD1. This CDR3 region has 16 residues. Germline CDR1 is LNHDA and CDR2 is SQIVND (reference sequence). With 7 bases clipped from V and 9 bases from J, the junction kept 13 bases outside the gene matches. CDR3: CASTENRGLRGSPLHF. The CDR3 region has the DNA TGTGCCAGTACCGAAAACAGGGGGCTACGGGGTTCACCCCTCCACTTT.

The rearrangement links TRBV24-1 to TRBJ1-2; no clear D gene. Germline V lookup: CDR1 KGHDR, CDR2 SFDVKD. V dropped 4 bases and J dropped 8 bases, with 13 bases sitting between them. The CDR3 has 13 amino acids. The CDR3 here is CATSERSWYGYTF. The DNA of the CDR3 is TGTGCCACCAGTGAGAGGTCCTGGTACGGCTACACCTTC.

The genes are TRBV20-1 and TRBJ1-5; TRBD1 might be the D (5 bases). Germline V CDR1 and CDR2: DFQATT, SNEGSKA (reference sequence). Deletions cut 5 bases from V and 9 bases from J, with 20 bases between. The CDR3 contains 14 residues. CDR3 region: CSAWTPDGRGPQHF. CDR3 sequence (DNA): TGCAGTGCTTGGACCCCGGACGGTAGGGGGCCCCAGCATTTT.